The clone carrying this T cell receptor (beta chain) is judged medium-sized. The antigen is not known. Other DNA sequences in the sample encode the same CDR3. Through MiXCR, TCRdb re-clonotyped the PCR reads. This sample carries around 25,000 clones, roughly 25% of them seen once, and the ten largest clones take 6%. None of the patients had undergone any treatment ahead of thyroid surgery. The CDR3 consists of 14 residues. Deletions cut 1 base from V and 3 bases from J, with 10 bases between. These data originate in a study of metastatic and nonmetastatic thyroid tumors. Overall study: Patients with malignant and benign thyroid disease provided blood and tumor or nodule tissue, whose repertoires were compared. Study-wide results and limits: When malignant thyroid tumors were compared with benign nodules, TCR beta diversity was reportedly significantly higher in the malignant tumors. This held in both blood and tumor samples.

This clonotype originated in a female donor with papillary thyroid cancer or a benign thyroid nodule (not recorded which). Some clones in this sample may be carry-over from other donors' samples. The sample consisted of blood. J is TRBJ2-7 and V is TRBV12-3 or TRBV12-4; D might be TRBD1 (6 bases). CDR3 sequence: CASSLGAGVYEQYF. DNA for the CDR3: TGTGCCAGCAGTTTAGGGGCAGGGGTCTACGAGCAGTACTTC.